This is a list of T cell receptor beta chains from one sample in a study of T cells in Graves' hyperthyroidism and ophthalmopathy. Via MiXCR, TCRdb re-called the multiplex PCR reads, giving one row per CDR3 protein. This sample yields under 750,000 distinct CDR3 sequences, of which 18% are seen a single time; around 17% belongs to the top ten. Sequenced: blood. Source of these receptors: a woman aged 45-65 years with Graves' hyperthyroidism that later progressed to Graves' ophthalmopathy. CDR3s include the opening cysteine and the closing phenylalanine or tryptophan. Fields, in order: CDR3 DNA, CDR3 protein, clone size, V gene, D gene, J gene. The D gene is left open where the match is weak. The size field is filled for only some rows; it gives once, few, many or a size class.

CDR3nt: TGCGCCAGCAGCTTGGTGGTCAGCCTGAACACCGGGGAGCTGTTTTTT
CDR3aa: CASSLVVSLNTGELFF
abundance: many
v_gene: TRBV5-1
d_gene: .
j_gene: TRBJ2-2

CDR3nt: TGCGCCAGCAGCTCCCAGCTCCGAACCTCTGGGGCCAACGTCCTGACTTTC
CDR3aa: CASSSQLRTSGANVLTF
abundance: .
v_gene: TRBV5-1
d_gene: .
j_gene: TRBJ2-6

CDR3nt: TGTGCCAGCAGCTACAGGGCGGGGGCTGGCGGGGAGCTGTTTTTT
CDR3aa: CASSYRAGAGGELFF
abundance: many
v_gene: TRBV11-2
d_gene: .
j_gene: TRBJ2-2

CDR3nt: TGTGCCAGCAGCTCGGCAGGACTAGCGGGGGGGCATGAGCAGTTCTTC
CDR3aa: CASSSAGLAGGHEQFF
abundance: many
v_gene: TRBV11-2
d_gene: TRBD2
j_gene: TRBJ2-1

CDR3nt: TGTGCCAGCACTGGAGGGACTATCACCGGGGAGCTGTTTTTT
CDR3aa: CASTGGTITGELFF
abundance: .
v_gene: TRBV6-1
d_gene: TRBD2
j_gene: TRBJ2-2

CDR3nt: TGTGCCTGGAGTGTTGAATCTCCCTACGAGCAGTACTTC
CDR3aa: CAWSVESPYEQYF
abundance: many
v_gene: TRBV30
d_gene: .
j_gene: TRBJ2-7

CDR3nt: TGCGCCAGCAGCTCCGGCCTGACTAATGAAAAACTGTTTTTT
CDR3aa: CASSSGLTNEKLFF
abundance: .
v_gene: TRBV5-1
d_gene: .
j_gene: TRBJ1-4

CDR3nt: TGTGCCATTGGGAGTTCACCCCTCCACTTT
CDR3aa: CAIGSSPLHF
abundance: .
v_gene: TRBV28
d_gene: .
j_gene: TRBJ1-6

CDR3nt: TGTGCCAGCAGTTACATGGCAGGGAGGGTCGGGGACAATCAGCCCCAGCATTTT
CDR3aa: CASSYMAGRVGDNQPQHF
abundance: .
v_gene: TRBV6-2/TRBV6-3
d_gene: .
j_gene: TRBJ1-5

CDR3nt: TGTGCCAGCAGTTACTCCCCAGCGACGGGAAGCGCAGATACGCAGTATTTT
CDR3aa: CASSYSPATGSADTQYF
abundance: .
v_gene: TRBV6-5
d_gene: .
j_gene: TRBJ2-3

CDR3nt: TGTGCCATCAGCCTTGGGGGGGGCTACAATGAGCAGTTCTTC
CDR3aa: CAISLGGGYNEQFF
abundance: .
v_gene: TRBV10-3
d_gene: TRBD2
j_gene: TRBJ2-1

CDR3nt: TGCAGTGCTTGGGACAGGGAGGACGAGCAGTACTTC
CDR3aa: CSAWDREDEQYF
abundance: many
v_gene: TRBV20-1
d_gene: TRBD1
j_gene: TRBJ2-7

CDR3nt: TGTGCCAGCAGCCTACAGGTTACTAACTATGGCTACACCTTC
CDR3aa: CASSLQVTNYGYTF
abundance: many
v_gene: TRBV7-9
d_gene: .
j_gene: TRBJ1-2

CDR3nt: TGTGCCAGCAGTTCTATCACTTTACAGGGGAAGGGGACTGAAGCTTTCTTT
CDR3aa: CASSSITLQGKGTEAFF
abundance: .
v_gene: TRBV2
d_gene: TRBD1
j_gene: TRBJ1-1

CDR3nt: TGCGCCAGCAGCCTCGGGACAGGGGACCACTACGAGCAGTACTTC
CDR3aa: CASSLGTGDHYEQYF
abundance: many
v_gene: TRBV5-1
d_gene: TRBD1
j_gene: TRBJ2-7

CDR3nt: TGTGCCAGCAGGGGGGGAAGTCAGCCCCAGCATTTT
CDR3aa: CASRGGSQPQHF
abundance: many
v_gene: TRBV6-2/TRBV6-3
d_gene: .
j_gene: TRBJ1-5

CDR3nt: TGTGCCAGCAGCTTAGCAGGACTAGCCAGTGAGCAGTTCTTC
CDR3aa: CASSLAGLASEQFF
abundance: few
v_gene: TRBV7-9
d_gene: TRBD2
j_gene: TRBJ2-1

CDR3nt: TGTGCCAGCACCCAGGGGCAGGGCCGGGGCTACACCTTC
CDR3aa: CASTQGQGRGYTF
abundance: many
v_gene: TRBV12-3/TRBV12-4
d_gene: .
j_gene: TRBJ1-2

CDR3nt: TGTGCCAGCAGCTTATATACAGTGACGAACACCGGGGAGCTGTTTTTT
CDR3aa: CASSLYTVTNTGELFF
abundance: few
v_gene: TRBV7-9
d_gene: .
j_gene: TRBJ2-2

CDR3nt: TGTGCTAGTGGTTTGGGGGGGCGGGATAGCAATCAGCCCCAGCATTTT
CDR3aa: CASGLGGRDSNQPQHF
abundance: .
v_gene: TRBV12-5
d_gene: .
j_gene: TRBJ1-5

CDR3nt: TGCAGTGCTAGTTTAGAGAAACATGGCTACACCTTC
CDR3aa: CSASLEKHGYTF
abundance: few
v_gene: TRBV20-1
d_gene: .
j_gene: TRBJ1-2

CDR3nt: TGTGCCAGACGGGACAGCCGGAACACTGAAGCTTTCTTT
CDR3aa: CARRDSRNTEAFF
abundance: many
v_gene: TRBV2
d_gene: TRBD1
j_gene: TRBJ1-1

CDR3nt: TGTGCCAGCAGCTTAGCTCAGGGATTGGCCTACGAGCAGTACTTC
CDR3aa: CASSLAQGLAYEQYF
abundance: many
v_gene: TRBV7-9
d_gene: .
j_gene: TRBJ2-7

CDR3nt: TGTGCCTGGAGTGGTCGGGGAAAAGAGACCCAGTACTTC
CDR3aa: CAWSGRGKETQYF
abundance: once
v_gene: TRBV30
d_gene: .
j_gene: TRBJ2-5

CDR3nt: TGCGCCAGCAGCTTGACCAACGGACCCTACAATGAGCAGTTCTTC
CDR3aa: CASSLTNGPYNEQFF
abundance: many
v_gene: TRBV5-1
d_gene: .
j_gene: TRBJ2-1

CDR3nt: TGCAGTGTCAGGTTTTACAATGAGCAGTTCTTC
CDR3aa: CSVRFYNEQFF
abundance: few
v_gene: TRBV20-1
d_gene: .
j_gene: TRBJ2-1

CDR3nt: TGCGCCAGCAGCTTAAAGGCTAACTATGGCTACACCTTC
CDR3aa: CASSLKANYGYTF
abundance: many
v_gene: TRBV5-1
d_gene: .
j_gene: TRBJ1-2

CDR3nt: TGTGCCCTCAGGGGGGAGAACACCGGGGAGCTGTTTTTT
CDR3aa: CALRGENTGELFF
abundance: .
v_gene: TRBV18
d_gene: .
j_gene: TRBJ2-2

CDR3nt: TGCGCCAGCAGCGCCGGACAGGGGTACCACAATGAGCAGTTCTTC
CDR3aa: CASSAGQGYHNEQFF
abundance: few
v_gene: TRBV5-1
d_gene: TRBD1
j_gene: TRBJ2-1

CDR3nt: TGTGCCAGCAGCCTTACAGGGGCAGCCCACACCGGGGAGCTGTTTTTT
CDR3aa: CASSLTGAAHTGELFF
abundance: .
v_gene: TRBV7-6
d_gene: TRBD1
j_gene: TRBJ2-2

CDR3nt: TGCGCCAGCAGAACGGGACAGGTCTCCTACGAGCAGTACTTC
CDR3aa: CASRTGQVSYEQYF
abundance: .
v_gene: TRBV5-1
d_gene: TRBD1
j_gene: TRBJ2-7

CDR3nt: TGTGCCAGCAGTCCCAGAATCAAGAGAGCCCAGTACTTC
CDR3aa: CASSPRIKRAQYF
abundance: few
v_gene: TRBV2
d_gene: .
j_gene: TRBJ2-5

CDR3nt: TGTGCCAGCAGCCAAAACCGGGTCCTAGGAGAAAAACTGTTTTTT
CDR3aa: CASSQNRVLGEKLFF
abundance: many
v_gene: TRBV3-1
d_gene: .
j_gene: TRBJ1-4

CDR3nt: TGCAGTGCTAGAGGGACTAGCGGGGGAACTAGCACAGATACGCAGTATTTT
CDR3aa: CSARGTSGGTSTDTQYF
abundance: few
v_gene: TRBV20-1
d_gene: TRBD2
j_gene: TRBJ2-3

CDR3nt: TGCAGTGCCGGCTTGACAAACTCTGGAAACACCATATATTTT
CDR3aa: CSAGLTNSGNTIYF
abundance: few
v_gene: TRBV20-1
d_gene: .
j_gene: TRBJ1-3